These 23 T cell receptor beta chains originate from one sample sequenced in a study of a mutant IDH1 vaccine in newly diagnosed glioma (dated by TCRdb to about 2021). The time point label, read with the paper, signifies: week 11, during vaccination. Each vaccine dose, consisting of 300 ug of a 20-mer mutant IDH1 peptide in Montanide, was administered subcutaneously with topical imiquimod. Library creation used the immunoSEQ multiplex PCR assay. The source is immuneACCESS, and TCRdb retained only in-frame sequences with V and J called. Part of the clones is not carried over; for the studies checked, unresolved V genes explain less than half of this, and the remainder is unexplained. In all, the sample holds over 95,000 clones, and 90% of those were seen once. The ten largest clonotypes hold 0.55% to 0.7% of the sample. Their antigens remain unidentified. The specimen was PBMCs, collected from a glioma patient whose treatment included an IDH1 peptide vaccine. All receptors derive from a woman between 45 and 60 years old with glioma.

The V gene is TRBV18, the J gene TRBJ2-6; TRBD2 is a possible D gene (5 bases). CDR1 and CDR2 (germline): KGHSH, LQKENI. V was pared by 2 bases and J by 4 bases, with 9 bases between. The CDR3 has 15 amino acids. CDR3: CASSPGSGGANVLTF. In nucleotides, the CDR3 is TGTGCCAGCTCACCAGGGTCGGGAGGGGCCAACGTCCTGACTTTC.

This clone was seen a handful of times. The chain is built from TRBV2 and TRBJ1-5; D unresolved. V was trimmed by 1 base and J by 7 bases, leaving 11 bases between them. Per the germline V gene, CDR1 is SNHLY and CDR2 is FYNNEI. The CDR3 has 14 residues. CDR3 nucleotide sequence: TGTGCCAGCAGTGAAGACGGATATCACCAGCCCCAGCATTTT. It specifies CASSEDGYHQPQHF.

The rearrangement uses TRBV27 and TRBJ2-7; D may be TRBD1 or TRBD2 (5 bases each). The CDR3 has 14 amino acids. The germline V and J ends were trimmed by 3 bases and 1 base, with 10 bases remaining between them. CDR1 is MNHEY and CDR2 is SMNVEV in the germline V gene (reference sequence). CDR3 coding DNA: TGTGCCAGCAGTTTCGGGACGGATTCCTACGAGCAGTACTTC. As protein: CASSFGTDSYEQYF.

V gene TRBV5-8 combines with J gene TRBJ1-5, with D maybe TRBD1 (5 bases). The germline CDR1 and CDR2 sequences are SGHTS and YDEGEE. V gave up 1 base and J gave up 0 bases, with 8 bases separating them. The CDR3 spans 15 residues. In DNA, the CDR3 is TGTGCCAGCAGCTTGCGGGACGGTAGCAATCAGCCCCAGCATTTT. Its translation: CASSLRDGSNQPQHF.

V and J are TRBV28 and TRBJ1-2, with D tentatively TRBD1 (5 bases). Trimming removed 2 bases at V and 5 bases at J, with 12 bases between. Germline V gene data show CDR1 as MDHEN and CDR2 as SYDVKM. This CDR3 spans 14 amino acids. The CDR3 nucleotides read TGTGCCAGCAGTTTAAGCAGGGTAGGGTATGGCTACACCTTC. Residues: CASSLSRVGYGYTF.

The chain recombines TRBV7-3 with TRBJ2-2, with D uncertain. The CDR3 has 12 amino acids. V was pared by 1 base and J by 8 bases, with 5 bases between. The germline V gene has CDR1 SGHTA and CDR2 FQGTGA. The CDR3 reads CASSLKSGELFF. Written as DNA, the CDR3 is TGTGCCAGCAGCTTAAAGAGTGGGGAGCTGTTTTTT.

The genes are TRBV5-4 and TRBJ2-2, with TRBD2 matching over 9 bases. The V gene's germline CDR1 is SGHNT and CDR2 YYREEE (reference sequence). CDR3 length: 17 residues. The ends lost 1 base at V and 2 bases at J; junction bases unmatched: 6. CDR3 DNA sequence: TGTGCCAGCAGCTTGACCCTAGCGGGACTAAACACCGGGGAGCTGTTTTTT. Translating gives CASSLTLAGLNTGELFF. The whole variable domain, remainder taken from reference TRBV5-4 and TRBJ2-2, is ETGVTQSPTHLIKTRGQQVTLRCSSQSGHNTVSWYQQALGQGPQFIFQYYREEENGRGNFPPRFSGLQFPNYSSELNVNALELDDSALYLCASSLTLAGLNTGELFFGEGSRLTVL.

The genes are TRBV18 and TRBJ2-1, with unresolved D. Germline lookup yields CDR1 KGHSH and CDR2 LQKENI. Trimming removed 0 bases from V and 2 bases from J, with 5 bases in between. The CDR3 sequence is 14 residues long. DNA for the CDR3: TGTGCCAGCTCACCACCGACCACCTACAATGAGCAGTTCTTC. Translation gives CASSPPTTYNEQFF. Filled out from reference TRBV18 and TRBJ2-1, the complete variable domain reads NAGVMQNPRHLVRRRGQEARLRCSPMKGHSHVYWYRQLPEEGLKFMVYLQKENIIDESGMPKERFSAEFPKEGPSILRIQQVVRGDSAAYFCASSPPTTYNEQFFGPGTRLTVL.

This chain connects TRBV11-2 to TRBJ2-2; D remains unclear. From germline, CDR1 is SGHAT and CDR2 FQNNGV. The CDR3 covers 14 residues. Trimming cost V 0 bases and J 5 bases, with 7 bases left between them. The DNA of the CDR3 is TGTGCCAGCAGCTTAGATCTGGCGACCGGGGAGCTGTTTTTT. Its protein product is CASSLDLATGELFF. The full variable domain, in which reference TRBV11-2 and TRBJ2-2 provide the parts outside the CDR3, is EAGVAQSPRYKIIEKRQSVAFWCNPISGHATLYWYQQILGQGPKLLIQFQNNGVVDDSQLPKDRFSAERLKGVDSTLKIQPAKLEDSAVYLCASSLDLATGELFFGEGSRLTVL.

The V gene is TRBV10-3, the J gene TRBJ2-7, with 14 bases aligning to TRBD2. Germline trimming cut 3 bases from V and 4 bases from J; bases unmatched to any gene: 2. The V gene's germline CDR1 is ENHRY and CDR2 SYGVKD. The CDR3 totals 15 residues. CDR3: CAISEGLAGGYEQYF. CDR3 coding DNA: TGTGCCATCAGTGAAGGACTAGCGGGAGGTTACGAGCAGTACTTC.

The chain couples TRBV4-1 to TRBJ2-1, with 9 bases aligning to TRBD2. Germline V CDR1 and CDR2: MGHRA, YSYEKL. The CDR3 loop spans 15 amino acids. V dropped 4 bases and J dropped 1; count of bases not matched to a gene: 2. CDR3 sequence (DNA): TGCGCCAGCAGCCCGCTAGCGGGATCCTACAATGAGCAGTTCTTC. Translated: CASSPLAGSYNEQFF.

Ten or more counts support this clone. The chain combines TRBV30 with TRBJ1-1, with D unresolved. The CDR3 covers 12 residues. Trimming left V 4 bases short and J 4 bases short, with 10 bases between. Germline values: CDR1 GTSNPN, CDR2 SVGIG (reference sequence). The CDR3 coding sequence is TGTGCCTGGACCCAACTAGGCACTGAAGCTTTCTTT. It specifies CAWTQLGTEAFF.

The chain joins TRBV10-2 to TRBJ1-4, with 9 nucleotides matching TRBD1. There are 13 residues in the CDR3. J lost 8 bases, V lost 8 bases, and 6 bases had no gene match. Germline CDR1 reads WSHSY; CDR2 reads SAAADI. The CDR3 sequence: CASRGQGGEKLFF. In nucleotides, the CDR3 is TGCGCCAGCCGGGGACAGGGTGGGGAAAAACTGTTTTTT.

The J gene is TRBJ1-2, the V gene TRBV6-1; D remains unclear. The CDR3 covers 15 residues. The ends were cut back, 2 bases at V and 8 bases at J, with 18 bases in the middle. Germline loops: CDR1 MNHNS, CDR2 SASEGT. In DNA form, the CDR3 reads TGTGCCAGCAGTGAATTAAGGGTGGGCGTTGGAGGCTACACCTTC. It codes for CASSELRVGVGGYTF.

The chain uses TRBV10-3 and TRBJ1-4; TRBD1 matches 10 bases. Germline CDR1 is ENHRY and CDR2 is SYGVKD. The CDR3 consists of 12 residues. V dropped 11 bases and J dropped 10; count of bases not matched to a gene: 7. In DNA form, the CDR3 reads TGTGCCGCCTCGGACAGGGGGGGAAAACTGTTTTTT. Its translation is CAASDRGGKLFF.

The rearrangement uses TRBV4-1 and TRBJ2-7, with D possibly being TRBD2 (6 bases). From germline, CDR1 is MGHRA and CDR2 YSYEKL. Trimming removed 2 bases from V and 6 bases from J, with 11 bases in between. CDR3 length: 13 amino acids. CDR3 protein: CASSQKVGGEQYF. CDR3 coding DNA: TGCGCCAGCAGCCAAAAGGTGGGAGGCGAGCAGTACTTC.

V gene TRBV7-9 combines with J gene TRBJ2-2; TRBD1 aligns across 9 bases. The CDR3 runs to 15 residues. Germline assignment: CDR1 SEHNR and CDR2 FQNEAQ (reference sequence). Losses at the gene ends were 2 bases for V and 6 bases for J; bases not matched to a gene: 4. CDR3 amino acids: CASSLQQGASGELFF. The CDR3 DNA is TGTGCCAGCAGCTTACAACAGGGGGCGTCCGGGGAGCTGTTTTTT. Combining the CDR3 with reference TRBV7-9 and TRBJ2-2 gives the whole variable domain DTGVSQNPRHKITKRGQNVTFRCDPISEHNRLYWYRQTLGQGPEFLTYFQNEAQLEKSRLLSDRFSAERPKGSFSTLEIQRTEQGDSAMYLCASSLQQGASGELFFGEGSRLTVL.

The genes are TRBV5-1 and TRBJ2-7, with TRBD1 identical over 8 bases. Germline values: CDR1 SGHRS, CDR2 YFSETQ. V was pared by 0 bases and J by 6 bases, with 5 bases of the junction left unmatched. CDR3 length equals 14 residues. The CDR3 coding sequence is TGCGCCAGCAGCTTGGCCGAGACAGGGGTCGAGCAGTACTTC. It specifies CASSLAETGVEQYF.

This sequence joins TRBV6-6 and TRBJ2-1; D is ambiguous. Germline V gene sequence: CDR1 MNHNY, CDR2 SVGAGI (reference sequence). The CDR3 covers 10 residues. V was shortened by 2 bases and J by 12 bases, with 5 bases between the two germline ends. Here the CDR3 reads CASSYGVQFF. The DNA for the CDR3 is TGTGCCAGCAGTTACGGTGTGCAGTTCTTC.

The rearrangement joins TRBV28 to TRBJ1-4, with D possibly being TRBD1 (5 bases). Germline V gene lookup returns CDR1 MDHEN and CDR2 SYDVKM. V shed 2 bases and J shed 5 bases, with 12 bases lying between them. The CDR3 spans 15 residues. The CDR3 nucleotides read TGTGCCAGCAGTTTAGCAGGGTCCTTAAATGAAAAACTGTTTTTT. Translated, it gives CASSLAGSLNEKLFF.

The rearrangement links TRBV28 to TRBJ2-7; 7 nucleotides line up with TRBD1. V was clipped by 5 bases and J by 0 bases; unmatched bases: 7. The germline CDR1 and CDR2 sequences are MDHEN and SYDVKM. The CDR3 covers 15 residues. This chain's CDR3 is CASSPSDRASYEQYF. CDR3 DNA sequence: TGTGCCAGCAGTCCATCAGACAGGGCCTCCTACGAGCAGTACTTC. The complete variable domain, with remaining parts taken from reference TRBV28 and TRBJ2-7, reads DVKVTQSSRYLVKRTGEKVFLECVQDMDHENMFWYRQDPGLGLRLIYFSYDVKMKEKGDIPEGYSVSREKKERFSLILESASTNQTSMYLCASSPSDRASYEQYFGPGTRLTVT.

This chain joins TRBV6-5 and TRBJ1-1, with a possible D match to TRBD1 (6 bases). Per germline, CDR1 MNHEY and CDR2 SVGAGI. The CDR3 is made up of 14 amino acids. V was clipped by 5 bases and J by 7 bases, with 17 bases between them. The CDR3 DNA reads as TGTGCCAGCAGTCCCCTTTTCGGAGGGGGTGAAGCTTTCTTT. The encoded protein is CASSPLFGGGEAFF.

V and J are TRBV19 and TRBJ2-1, with a possible D match to TRBD2 (6 bases). CDR1 is LNHDA and CDR2 is SQIVND in the germline V gene (reference sequence). Trimming pared 4 bases from V and 4 bases from J, leaving 11 bases between. The CDR3 length is 14 residues. In nucleotides, the CDR3 is TGTGCCAGTAGTAGCGGGAAGGAATACAATGAGCAGTTCTTC. Protein sequence: CASSSGKEYNEQFF.